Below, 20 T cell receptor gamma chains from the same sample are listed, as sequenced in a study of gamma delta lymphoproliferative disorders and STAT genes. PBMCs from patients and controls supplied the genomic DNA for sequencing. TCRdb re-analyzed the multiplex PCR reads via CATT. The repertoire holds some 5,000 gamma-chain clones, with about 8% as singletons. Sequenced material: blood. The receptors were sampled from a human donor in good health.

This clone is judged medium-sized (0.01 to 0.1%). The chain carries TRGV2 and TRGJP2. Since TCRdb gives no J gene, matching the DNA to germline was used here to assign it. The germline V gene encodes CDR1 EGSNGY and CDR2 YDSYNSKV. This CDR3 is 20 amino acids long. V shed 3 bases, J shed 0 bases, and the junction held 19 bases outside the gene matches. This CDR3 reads CATWDMTPAFPYSSDWIKTF. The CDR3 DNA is TGTGCCACCTGGGACATGACCCCCGCCTTTCCCTATAGTAGTGATTGGATCAAGACGTTT.

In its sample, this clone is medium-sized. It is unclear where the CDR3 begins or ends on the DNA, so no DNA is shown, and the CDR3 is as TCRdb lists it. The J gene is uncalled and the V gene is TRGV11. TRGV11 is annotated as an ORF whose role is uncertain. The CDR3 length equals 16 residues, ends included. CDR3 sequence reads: CTTVPAGLGNFNKKLF.

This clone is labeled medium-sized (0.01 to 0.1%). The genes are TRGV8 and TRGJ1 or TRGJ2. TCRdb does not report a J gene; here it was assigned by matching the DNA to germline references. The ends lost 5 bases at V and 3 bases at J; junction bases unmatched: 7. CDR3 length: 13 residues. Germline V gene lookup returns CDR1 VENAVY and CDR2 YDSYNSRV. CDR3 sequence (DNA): TGTGCCACCTGGGGCAAGTTTTATTATAAGAAACTCTTT. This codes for CATWGKFYYKKLF.

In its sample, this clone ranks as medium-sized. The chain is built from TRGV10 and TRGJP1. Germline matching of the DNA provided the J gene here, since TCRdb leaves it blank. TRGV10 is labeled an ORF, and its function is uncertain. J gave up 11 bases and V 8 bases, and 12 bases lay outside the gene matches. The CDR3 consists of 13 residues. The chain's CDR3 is CAAWDKEGWFKIF. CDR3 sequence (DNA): TGTGCTGCGTGGGATAAGGAAGGGTGGTTCAAGATATTT.

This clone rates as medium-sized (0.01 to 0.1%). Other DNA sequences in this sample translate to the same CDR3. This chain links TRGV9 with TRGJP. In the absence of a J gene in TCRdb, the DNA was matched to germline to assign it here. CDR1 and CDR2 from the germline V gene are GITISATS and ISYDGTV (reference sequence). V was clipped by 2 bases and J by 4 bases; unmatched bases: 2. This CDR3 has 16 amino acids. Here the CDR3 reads CALWEAQELGKKIKVF. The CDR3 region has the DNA TGTGCCTTGTGGGAGGCTCAAGAGTTGGGCAAAAAAATCAAGGTATTT.

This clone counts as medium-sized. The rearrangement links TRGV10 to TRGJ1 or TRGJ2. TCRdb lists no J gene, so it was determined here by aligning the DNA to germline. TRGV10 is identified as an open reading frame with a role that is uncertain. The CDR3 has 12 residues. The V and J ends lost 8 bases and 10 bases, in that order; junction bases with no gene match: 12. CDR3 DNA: TGTGCTGCGTGGGATTTGCGGATAAAGAAACTCTTT. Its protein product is CAAWDLRIKKLF.

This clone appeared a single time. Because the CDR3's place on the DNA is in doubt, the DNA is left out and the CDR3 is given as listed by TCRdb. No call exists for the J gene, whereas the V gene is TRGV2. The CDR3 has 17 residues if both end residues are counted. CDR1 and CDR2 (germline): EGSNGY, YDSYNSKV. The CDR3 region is CATWTRERNSLAVEQHF.

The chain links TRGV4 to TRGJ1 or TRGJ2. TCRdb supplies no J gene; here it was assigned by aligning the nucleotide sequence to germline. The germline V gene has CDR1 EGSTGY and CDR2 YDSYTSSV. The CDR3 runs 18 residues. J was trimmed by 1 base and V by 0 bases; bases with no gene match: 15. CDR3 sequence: CATWDGPPTTLNYYKKLF. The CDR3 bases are TGTGCCACCTGGGATGGGCCCCCAACCACCCTAAATTATTATAAGAAACTCTTT.

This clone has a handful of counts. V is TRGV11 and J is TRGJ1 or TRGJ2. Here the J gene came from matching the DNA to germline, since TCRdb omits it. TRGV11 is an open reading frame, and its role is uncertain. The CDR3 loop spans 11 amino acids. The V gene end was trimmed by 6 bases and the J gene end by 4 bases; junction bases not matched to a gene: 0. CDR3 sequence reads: CACWIYYKKLF. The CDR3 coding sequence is TGTGCCTGCTGGATTTATTATAAGAAACTCTTT.

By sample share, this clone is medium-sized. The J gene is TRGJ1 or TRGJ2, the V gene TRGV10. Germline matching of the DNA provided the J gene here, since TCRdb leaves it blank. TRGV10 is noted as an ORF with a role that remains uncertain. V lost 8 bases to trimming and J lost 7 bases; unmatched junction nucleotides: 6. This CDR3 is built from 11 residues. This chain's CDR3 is CAAWVLYKKLF. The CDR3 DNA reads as TGTGCTGCGTGGGTATTATATAAGAAACTCTTT.

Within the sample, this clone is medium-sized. The CDR3 spells CATWDGLGELF. Written as DNA, the CDR3 is TGTGCCACCTGGGACGGGCTGGGGGAACTCTTT. The J gene is uncalled and the V gene is TRGV2. This CDR3 is built from 11 residues. From germline, CDR1 is EGSNGY and CDR2 YDSYNSKV.

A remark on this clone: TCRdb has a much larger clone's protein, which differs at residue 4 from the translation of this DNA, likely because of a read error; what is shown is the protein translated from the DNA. CDR3 DNA: TGTGCTGCGCGGGCTAAAGAGGCCACTGGTTGGTTCAAGATATTT. Protein: CAARAKEATGWFKIF. V and J are TRGV10 and TRGJP1. TCRdb lists no J gene, so it was determined here by aligning the DNA to germline. TRGV10 counts as an open reading frame of uncertain function. Trimming took 11 bases from V and 3 from J; bases not matched to a gene: 13. There are 15 residues in the CDR3.

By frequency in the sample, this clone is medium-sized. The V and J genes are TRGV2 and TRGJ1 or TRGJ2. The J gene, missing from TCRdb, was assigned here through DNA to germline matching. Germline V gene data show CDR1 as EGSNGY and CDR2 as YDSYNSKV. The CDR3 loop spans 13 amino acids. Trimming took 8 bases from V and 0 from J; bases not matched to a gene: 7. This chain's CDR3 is CATSSWNYYKKLF. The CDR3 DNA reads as TGTGCCACCTCAAGCTGGAATTATTATAAGAAACTCTTT.

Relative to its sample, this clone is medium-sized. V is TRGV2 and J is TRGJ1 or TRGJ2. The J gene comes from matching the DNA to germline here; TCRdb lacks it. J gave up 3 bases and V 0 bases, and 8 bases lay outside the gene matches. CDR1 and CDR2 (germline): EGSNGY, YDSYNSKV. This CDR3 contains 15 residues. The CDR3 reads CATWDGPEFYYKKLF. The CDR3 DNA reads TGTGCCACCTGGGACGGGCCCGAGTTTTATTATAAGAAACTCTTT.

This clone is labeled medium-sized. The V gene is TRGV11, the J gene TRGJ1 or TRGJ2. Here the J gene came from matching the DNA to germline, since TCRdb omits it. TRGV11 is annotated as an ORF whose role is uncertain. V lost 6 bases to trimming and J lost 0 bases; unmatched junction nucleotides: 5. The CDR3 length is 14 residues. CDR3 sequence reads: CACWIESNYYKKLF. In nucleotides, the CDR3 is TGTGCCTGCTGGATTGAGTCGAATTATTATAAGAAACTCTTT.

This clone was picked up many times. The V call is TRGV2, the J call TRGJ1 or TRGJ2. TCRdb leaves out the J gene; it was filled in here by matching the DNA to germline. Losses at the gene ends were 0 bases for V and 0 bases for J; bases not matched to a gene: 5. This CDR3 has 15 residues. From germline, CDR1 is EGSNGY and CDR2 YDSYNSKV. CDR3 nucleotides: TGTGCCACCTGGGACGGGAAGCGGAATTATTATAAGAAACTCTTT. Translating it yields CATWDGKRNYYKKLF.

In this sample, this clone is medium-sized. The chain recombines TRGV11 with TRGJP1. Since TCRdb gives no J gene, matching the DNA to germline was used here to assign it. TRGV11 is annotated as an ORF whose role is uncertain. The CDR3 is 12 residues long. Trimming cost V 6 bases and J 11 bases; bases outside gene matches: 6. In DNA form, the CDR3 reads TGTGCCTGCTGGATTGGGAGATGGTTCAAGATATTT. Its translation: CACWIGRWFKIF.

The CDR3 DNA follows: TGTGCCTTGTGGGTTTCTTATTATAAGAAACTCTTT. Protein product: CALWVSYYKKLF. This chain links TRGV9 with TRGJ1 or TRGJ2. TCRdb records no J gene; here it was assigned by comparing the DNA to germline. CDR3 length: 12 residues. Trimming removed 5 bases from V and 3 bases from J; junction bases left unmatched: 4. CDR1 is GITISATS and CDR2 is ISYDGTV in the germline V gene (reference sequence).

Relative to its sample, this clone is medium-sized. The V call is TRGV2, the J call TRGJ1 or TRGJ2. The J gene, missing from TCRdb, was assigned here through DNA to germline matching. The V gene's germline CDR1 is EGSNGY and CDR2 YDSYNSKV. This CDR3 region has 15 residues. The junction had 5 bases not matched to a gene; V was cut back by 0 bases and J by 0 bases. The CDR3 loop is CATWDGPPNYYKKLF. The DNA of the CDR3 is TGTGCCACCTGGGACGGGCCCCCGAATTATTATAAGAAACTCTTT.

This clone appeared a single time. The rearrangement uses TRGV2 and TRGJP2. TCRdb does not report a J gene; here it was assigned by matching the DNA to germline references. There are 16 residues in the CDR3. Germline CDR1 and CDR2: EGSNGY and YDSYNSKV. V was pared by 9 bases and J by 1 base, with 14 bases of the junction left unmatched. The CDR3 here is CATGTGHGSSDWIKTF. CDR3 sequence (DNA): TGTGCCACCGGGACGGGCCATGGTAGTAGTGATTGGATCAAGACGTTT.